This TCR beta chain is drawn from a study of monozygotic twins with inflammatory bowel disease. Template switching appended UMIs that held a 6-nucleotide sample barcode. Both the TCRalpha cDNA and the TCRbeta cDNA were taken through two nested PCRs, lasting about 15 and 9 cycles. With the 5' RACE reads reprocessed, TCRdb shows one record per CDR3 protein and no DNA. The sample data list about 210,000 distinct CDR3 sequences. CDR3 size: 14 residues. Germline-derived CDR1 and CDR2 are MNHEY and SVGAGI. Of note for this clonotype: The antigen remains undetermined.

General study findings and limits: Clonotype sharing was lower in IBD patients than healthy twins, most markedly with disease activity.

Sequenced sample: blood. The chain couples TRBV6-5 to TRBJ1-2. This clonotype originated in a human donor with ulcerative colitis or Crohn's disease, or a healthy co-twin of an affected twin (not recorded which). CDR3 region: CASSLQGGSYGYTF.